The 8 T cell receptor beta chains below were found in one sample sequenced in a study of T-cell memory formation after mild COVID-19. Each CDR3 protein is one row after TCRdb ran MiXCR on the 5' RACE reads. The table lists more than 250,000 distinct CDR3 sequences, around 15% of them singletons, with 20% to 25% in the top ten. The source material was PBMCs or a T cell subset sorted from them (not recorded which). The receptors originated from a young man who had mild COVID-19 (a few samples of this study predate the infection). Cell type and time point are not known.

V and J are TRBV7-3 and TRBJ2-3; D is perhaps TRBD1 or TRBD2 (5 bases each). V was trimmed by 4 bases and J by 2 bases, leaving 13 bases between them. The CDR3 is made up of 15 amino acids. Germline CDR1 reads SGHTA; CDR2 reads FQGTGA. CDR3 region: CASSSTGRTTDTQYF. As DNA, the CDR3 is TGTGCCAGCAGCTCCACGGGGCGTACCACAGATACGCAGTATTTT.

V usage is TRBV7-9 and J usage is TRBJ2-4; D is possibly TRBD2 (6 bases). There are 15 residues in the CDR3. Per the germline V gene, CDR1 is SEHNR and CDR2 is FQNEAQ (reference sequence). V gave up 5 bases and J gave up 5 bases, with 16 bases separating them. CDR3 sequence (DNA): TGTGCCAGCAGCCGGGACGGGGGAGGACAAAACATTCAGTACTTC. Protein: CASSRDGGGQNIQYF.

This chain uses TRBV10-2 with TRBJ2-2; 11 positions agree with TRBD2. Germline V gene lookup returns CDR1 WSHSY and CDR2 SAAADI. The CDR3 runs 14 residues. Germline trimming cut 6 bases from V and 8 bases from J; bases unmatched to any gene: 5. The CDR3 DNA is TGCGCCAGCAGGGATAGCGGGGGGGCTGGGGAGCTGTTTTTT. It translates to CASRDSGGAGELFF.

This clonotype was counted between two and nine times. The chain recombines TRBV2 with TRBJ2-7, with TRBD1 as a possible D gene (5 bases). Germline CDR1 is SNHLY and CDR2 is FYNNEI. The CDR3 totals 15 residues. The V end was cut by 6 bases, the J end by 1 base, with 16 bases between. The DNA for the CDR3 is TGTGCCAGCAGGGACCCGGGTACAGGTTCCTACGAGCAGTACTTC. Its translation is CASRDPGTGSYEQYF. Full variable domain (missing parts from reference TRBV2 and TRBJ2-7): EPEVTQTPSHQVTQMGQEVILRCVPISNHLYFYWYRQILGQKVEFLVSFYNNEISEKSEIFDDQFSVERPDGSNFTLKIRSTKLEDSAMYFCASRDPGTGSYEQYFGPGTRLTVT.

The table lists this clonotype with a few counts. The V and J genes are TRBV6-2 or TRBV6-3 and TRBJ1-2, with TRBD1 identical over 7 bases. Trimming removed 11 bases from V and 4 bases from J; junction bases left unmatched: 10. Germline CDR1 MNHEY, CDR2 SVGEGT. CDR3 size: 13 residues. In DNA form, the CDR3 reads TGTGCCGGCTCGACAGGGCTTTTCTATGGCTACACCTTC. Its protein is CAGSTGLFYGYTF.

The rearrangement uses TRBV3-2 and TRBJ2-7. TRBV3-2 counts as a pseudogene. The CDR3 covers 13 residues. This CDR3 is CASSQDMVYEQYV. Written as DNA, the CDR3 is TGTGCCAGCAGCCAAGATATGGTTTACGAGCAGTACGTC.

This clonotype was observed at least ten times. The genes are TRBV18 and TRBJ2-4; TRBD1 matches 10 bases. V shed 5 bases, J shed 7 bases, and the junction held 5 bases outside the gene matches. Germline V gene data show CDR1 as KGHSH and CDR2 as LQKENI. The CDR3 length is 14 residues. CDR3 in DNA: TGTGCCAGCTCAACGGGACAGGGGAAGAACATTCAGTACTTC. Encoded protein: CASSTGQGKNIQYF.

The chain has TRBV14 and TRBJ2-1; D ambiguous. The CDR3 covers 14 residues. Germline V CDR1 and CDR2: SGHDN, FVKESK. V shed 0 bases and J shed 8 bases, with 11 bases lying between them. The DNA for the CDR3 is TGTGCCAGCAGCCAAGATGTGGTAGAGGATGAGCAGTTCTTC. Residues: CASSQDVVEDEQFF.